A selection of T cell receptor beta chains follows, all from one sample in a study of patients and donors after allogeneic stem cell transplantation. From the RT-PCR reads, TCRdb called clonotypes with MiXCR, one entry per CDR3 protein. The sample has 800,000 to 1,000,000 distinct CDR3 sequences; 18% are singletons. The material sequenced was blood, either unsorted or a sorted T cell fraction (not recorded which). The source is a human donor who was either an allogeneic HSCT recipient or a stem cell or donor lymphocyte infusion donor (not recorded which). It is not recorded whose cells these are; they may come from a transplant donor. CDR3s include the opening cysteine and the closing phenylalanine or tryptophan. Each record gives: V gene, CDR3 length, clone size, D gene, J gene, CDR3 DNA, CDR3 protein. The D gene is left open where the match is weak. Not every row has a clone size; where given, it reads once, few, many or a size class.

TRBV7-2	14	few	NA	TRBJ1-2	TGTGCCAGCAGCATCCAACAGAATCTCCCTGGCTACACCTTC	CASSIQQNLPGYTF
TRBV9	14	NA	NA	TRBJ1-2	TGTGCCAGCAGCGTTGACAGTACTAACTATGGCTACACCTTC	CASSVDSTNYGYTF
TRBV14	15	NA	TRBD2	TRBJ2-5	TGTGCCAGCAGCCAGAGGACTAGCGAAGTAGAGACCCAGTACTTC	CASSQRTSEVETQYF
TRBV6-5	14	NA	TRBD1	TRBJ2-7	TGTGCCAGCAGTTGGGGACAGCTTACCTACGAGCAGTACTTC	CASSWGQLTYEQYF
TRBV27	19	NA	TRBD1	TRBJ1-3	TGTGCCAGCATGAGCAGGACAGGTGCGGCCGCGGAGAGTGGAAACACCATATATTTT	CASMSRTGAAAESGNTIYF
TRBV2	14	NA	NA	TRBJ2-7	TGTGCCAGCAGTGAGCAGGGCAGCTCCTACGAGCAGTACTTC	CASSEQGSSYEQYF
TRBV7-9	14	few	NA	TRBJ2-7	TGTGCCAGCAGCCGAGACGGGGGCTCCTACGAGCAGTACTTC	CASSRDGGSYEQYF
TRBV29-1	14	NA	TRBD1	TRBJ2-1	TGCAGCGTACCCGGGACAGGGGGTGCGGGTGAGCAGTTCTTC	CSVPGTGGAGEQFF
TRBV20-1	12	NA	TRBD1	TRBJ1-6	TGCAGTGTAAGGGGGCCGCAGTCACCCCTCCACTTT	CSVRGPQSPLHF
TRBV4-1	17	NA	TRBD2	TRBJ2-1	TGCGCCAGCAGCCGAACTAGCGGCCCGAGCTCCTACAATGAGCAGTTCTTC	CASSRTSGPSSYNEQFF
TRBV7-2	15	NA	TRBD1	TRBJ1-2	TGTGCCAGCAGCTTAGGACAGGGGCCTAACTATGGCTACACCTTC	CASSLGQGPNYGYTF
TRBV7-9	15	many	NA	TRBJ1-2	TGTGCCAGCAGCCTAGAGGGGACAACTAACTATGGCTACACCTTC	CASSLEGTTNYGYTF
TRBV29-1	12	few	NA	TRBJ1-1	TGCAGCGTTGCCCAAGGGAACACTGAAGCTTTCTTT	CSVAQGNTEAFF
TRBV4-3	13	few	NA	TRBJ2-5	TGCGCCAGCAGCCGCCAGAAAGAAGAGACCCAGTACTTC	CASSRQKEETQYF
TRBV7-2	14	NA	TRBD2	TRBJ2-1	TGTGCCAGCAGCTTAGCGGGACTAGCCAATGAGCAGTTCTTC	CASSLAGLANEQFF
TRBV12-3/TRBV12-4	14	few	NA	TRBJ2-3	TGTGCCAGCAGTTCCCAGTCTAGCACAGATACGCAGTATTTT	CASSSQSSTDTQYF
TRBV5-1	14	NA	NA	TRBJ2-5	TGCGCCACCAAGCCGGCCGGTGGGAGGGAGACCCAGTACTTC	CATKPAGGRETQYF
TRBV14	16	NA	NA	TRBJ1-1	TGTGCCAGCAGCCAAGATATCGGAGCCCTGAACACTGAAGCTTTCTTT	CASSQDIGALNTEAFF
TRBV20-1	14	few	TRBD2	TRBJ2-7	TGCAGTGCAACGGCCGGGACTAGTCCCTACGAGCAGTACTTC	CSATAGTSPYEQYF
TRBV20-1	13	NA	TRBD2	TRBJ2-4	TGCAGTGCCATGTTTCGCGGGAGAAACATTCAGTACTTC	CSAMFRGRNIQYF
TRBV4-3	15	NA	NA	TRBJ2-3	TGCGCCAGCAGCACCCGACTAGTACCGACAGATACGCAGTATTTT	CASSTRLVPTDTQYF
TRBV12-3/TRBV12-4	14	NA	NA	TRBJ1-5	TGTGCCAGCAGTTTATTGGCTAGCAATCAGCCCCAGCATTTT	CASSLLASNQPQHF
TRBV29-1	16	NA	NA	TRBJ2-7	TGCAGCGTTGAAGGGGCAATGGCGGGCAAAGCCTACGAGCAGTACTTC	CSVEGAMAGKAYEQYF
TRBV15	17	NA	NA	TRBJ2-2	TGTGCCACCAGCAGAGACACCGGGCAGCTTATCACCGGGGAGCTGTTTTTT	CATSRDTGQLITGELFF
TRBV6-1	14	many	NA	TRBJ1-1	TGTGCCAGCAGCGATGGACAAAAGAACACTGAAGCTTTCTTT	CASSDGQKNTEAFF
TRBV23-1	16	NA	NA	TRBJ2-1	TGCGCCAGCAGTCGGGGGTGGAGATTGAGGGACAATGAGCAGTTCTTC	CASSRGWRLRDNEQFF
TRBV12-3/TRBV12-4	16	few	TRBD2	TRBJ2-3	TGTGCCAGCAGTCCGACACTAGCGGGGGGGCGAGATACGCAGTATTTT	CASSPTLAGGRDTQYF
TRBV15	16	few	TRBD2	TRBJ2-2	TGTGCCACCAGCAACCCGGCGGGAGGTATCACCGGGGAGCTGTTTTTT	CATSNPAGGITGELFF
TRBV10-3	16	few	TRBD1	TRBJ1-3	TGTGCCATCAGCGATCTCGACAGGGCCGCTGGAAACACCATATATTTT	CAISDLDRAAGNTIYF
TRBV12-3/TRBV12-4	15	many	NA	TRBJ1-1	TGTGCCAGCAGTTTGGTTATATCGGAGAACACTGAAGCTTTCTTT	CASSLVISENTEAFF
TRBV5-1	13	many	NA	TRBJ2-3	TGCGCCAGCGGCCCTAGTAGCACAGATACGCAGTATTTT	CASGPSSTDTQYF
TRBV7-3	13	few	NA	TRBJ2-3	TGTGCCAGCAGCCCAACTAGGACAGATACGCAGTATTTT	CASSPTRTDTQYF
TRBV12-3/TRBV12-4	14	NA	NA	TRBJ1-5	TGTGCCAGCAGCCCCGTTAAAGGGGGACAGCCCCAGCATTTT	CASSPVKGGQPQHF
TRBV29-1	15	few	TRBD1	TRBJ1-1	TGCAGCGTTGCGAGACAGGGGGCTTGGTTCCCTGAAGCTTTCTTT	CSVARQGAWFPEAFF
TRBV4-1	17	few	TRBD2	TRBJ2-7	TGCGCCAGCAGCCAAGATCTACCAGCGGGAGGCCGGTACGAGCAGTACTTC	CASSQDLPAGGRYEQYF
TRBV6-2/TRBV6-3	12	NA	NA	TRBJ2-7	TGTGCCAGCAGTTACGTTGGTGGCGAGCAGTACTTC	CASSYVGGEQYF
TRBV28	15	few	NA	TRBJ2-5	TGTGCCAGCAGCGTTCCTAGGGAGGGGGTAGAGACCCAGTACTTC	CASSVPREGVETQYF
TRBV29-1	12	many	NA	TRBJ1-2	TGCAGCGTTGAAGATCAAGGGGTCGGCTACACCTTC	CSVEDQGVGYTF
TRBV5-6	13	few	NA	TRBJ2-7	TGTGCCAGCAGCTTGGCACAGGAATACGAGCAGTACTTC	CASSLAQEYEQYF
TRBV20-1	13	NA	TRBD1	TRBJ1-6	TGCAGTGCTCGACAGGGGGAAGATTCACCCCTCCACTTT	CSARQGEDSPLHF
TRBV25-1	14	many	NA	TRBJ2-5	TGTGCCAGCAGAACACCAGGGCCAACAGAGACCCAGTACTTC	CASRTPGPTETQYF
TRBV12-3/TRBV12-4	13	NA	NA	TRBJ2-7	TGTGCCACCCCGACAGAGAGCTCCTACGAGCAGTACTTC	CATPTESSYEQYF
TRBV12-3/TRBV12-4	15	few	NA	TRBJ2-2	TGTGCCAGCCATGGGACCGCTTGGGACACCGGGGAGCTGTTTTTT	CASHGTAWDTGELFF
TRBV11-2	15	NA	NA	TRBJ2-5	TGTGCCAGCATCGCCGGGTGGGCACAGCAAGAGACCCAGTACTTC	CASIAGWAQQETQYF
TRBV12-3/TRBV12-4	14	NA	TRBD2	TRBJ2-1	TGTGCCAGCGGCGGGACTAGCGGACCCTTGGGGCAGTTCTTC	CASGGTSGPLGQFF
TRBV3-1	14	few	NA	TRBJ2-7	TGTGCCAGCAGCCAAGATCTCAGGGAGGACGAGCAGTACTTC	CASSQDLREDEQYF
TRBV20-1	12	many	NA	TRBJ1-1	TGCAGTGCTAGCCGGGCCGGGACTGAAGCTTTCTTT	CSASRAGTEAFF
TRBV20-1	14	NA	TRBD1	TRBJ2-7	TGCAGTGCGAGGGTGCCGGGACAGGGGAACGAGCAGTACTTC	CSARVPGQGNEQYF
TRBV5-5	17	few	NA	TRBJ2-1	TGTGCCAGCAGCTTGGCCCCAGCCCCCTCCTCCTACAATGAGCAGTTCTTC	CASSLAPAPSSYNEQFF
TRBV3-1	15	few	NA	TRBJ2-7	TGTGCCAGCAGCCAGAACCCGGGAGGGGGCGACGAGCAGTACTTC	CASSQNPGGGDEQYF
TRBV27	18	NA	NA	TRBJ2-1	TGTGCCAGCAGTTTAGGGTTGGGGACCTTCCTCTCCTACAATGAGCAGTTCTTC	CASSLGLGTFLSYNEQFF
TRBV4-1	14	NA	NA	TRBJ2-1	TGCGCCAGCAGCCATAATCTACAGGGTGAGGTGCAGTTCTTC	CASSHNLQGEVQFF
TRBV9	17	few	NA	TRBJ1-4	TGTGCCAGCAGCGCGGCGTCGGGGCGGCAGCCAGGGGAAAAACTGTTTTTT	CASSAASGRQPGEKLFF
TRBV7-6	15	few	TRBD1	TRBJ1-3	TGTGCCAGCAGCTCTTGGGGACAGGTCGGAAACACCATATATTTT	CASSSWGQVGNTIYF
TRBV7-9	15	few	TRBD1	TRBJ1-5	TGTGCCAGCACCCCGGGACAGGGGAGCAATCAGCCCCAGCATTTT	CASTPGQGSNQPQHF
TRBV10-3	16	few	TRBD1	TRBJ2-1	TGTGCCATCAGTGACCGGGACAGGGGGGCCTACAATGAGCAGTTCTTC	CAISDRDRGAYNEQFF
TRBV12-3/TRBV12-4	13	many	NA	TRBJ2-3	TGTGCCAGCAGTTTCGGCCTCACAGATACGCAGTATTTT	CASSFGLTDTQYF
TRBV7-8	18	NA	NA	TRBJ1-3	TGTGCCAGCAGCCCTGTTACCCGACAGACCCTAGCTGGAAACACCATATATTTT	CASSPVTRQTLAGNTIYF
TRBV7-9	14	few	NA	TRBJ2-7	TGTGCCAGCAGCTTAGAGTACAGGACCTACGAGCAGTACTTC	CASSLEYRTYEQYF
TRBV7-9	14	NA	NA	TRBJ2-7	TGTGCCAGCAGCGTCGACACGAGCTCCTACGAGCAGTACTTC	CASSVDTSSYEQYF